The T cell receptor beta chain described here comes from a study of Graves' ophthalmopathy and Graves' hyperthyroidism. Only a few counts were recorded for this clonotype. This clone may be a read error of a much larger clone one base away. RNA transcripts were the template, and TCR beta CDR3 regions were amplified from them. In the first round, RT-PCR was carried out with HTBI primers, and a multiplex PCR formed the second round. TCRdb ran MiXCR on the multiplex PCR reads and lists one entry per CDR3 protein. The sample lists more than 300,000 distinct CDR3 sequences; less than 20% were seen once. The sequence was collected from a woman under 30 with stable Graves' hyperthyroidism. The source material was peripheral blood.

The CDR3 loop reads CASSKHGTGELLF. The CDR3 DNA reads as TGTGCCAGCAGCAAACACGGGACCGGGGAGCTGTTGTTT. The J gene is TRBJ2-2, the V gene TRBV12-3 or TRBV12-4; D might be TRBD1 or TRBD2, each matching 5 bases. The CDR3 runs to 13 residues.